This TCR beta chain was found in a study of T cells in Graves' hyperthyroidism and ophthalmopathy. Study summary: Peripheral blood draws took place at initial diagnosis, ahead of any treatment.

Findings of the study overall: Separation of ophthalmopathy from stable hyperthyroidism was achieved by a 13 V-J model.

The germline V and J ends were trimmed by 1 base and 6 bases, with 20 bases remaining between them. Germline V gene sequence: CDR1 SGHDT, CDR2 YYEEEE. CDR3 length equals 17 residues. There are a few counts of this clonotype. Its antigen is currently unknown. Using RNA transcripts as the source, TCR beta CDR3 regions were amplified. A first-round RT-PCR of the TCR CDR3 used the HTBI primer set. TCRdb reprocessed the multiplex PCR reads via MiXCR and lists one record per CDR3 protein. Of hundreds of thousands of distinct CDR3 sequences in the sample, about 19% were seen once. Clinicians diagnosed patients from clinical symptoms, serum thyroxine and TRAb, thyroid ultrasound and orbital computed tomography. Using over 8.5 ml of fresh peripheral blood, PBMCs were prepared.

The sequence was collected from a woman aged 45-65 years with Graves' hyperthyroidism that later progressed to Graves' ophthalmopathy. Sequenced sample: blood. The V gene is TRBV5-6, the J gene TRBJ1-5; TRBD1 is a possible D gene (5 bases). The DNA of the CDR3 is TGTGCCAGCAGCTTGACACGGGACGTCGTAGGGCTTCAGCCCCAGCATTTT. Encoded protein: CASSLTRDVVGLQPQHF.